The following is a T cell receptor (beta chain) sequence with its context. The V gene end was trimmed by 2 bases and the J gene end by 6 bases; junction bases not matched to a gene: 2. Germline V gives CDR1 MNHNS, CDR2 SASEGT. The CDR3 runs 13 residues. The entry originates in a study of blood T cell repertoires in COVID-19. Study-level background: Acute and convalescent COVID-19 specimens originated in the United States, Italy and Spain.

Repertoires were generated with immunoSEQ multiplex PCR, while TCRdb's copy carries only in-frame clones and drops some. The profile shows tens of thousands of clones, around three quarters of them singletons. The chain carries TRBV6-1 and TRBJ2-3; TRBD1 aligns across 7 bases. Input material: peripheral blood. The sequence was obtained from a man in his 70s with acute or convalescent COVID-19. This CDR3 is CASSEQTGDTQYF. In nucleotides, the CDR3 is TGTGCCAGCAGTGAACAGACAGGGGATACGCAGTATTTT.